These T cell receptor beta chains were read from a single sample in a study of cytomegalovirus exposure and HLA in healthy donors. The data were produced by immunoSEQ multiplex PCR, yet TCRdb's version contains in-frame clones alone and is incomplete. The sample lists roughly 180,000 clones; about 83% were seen once. Input material: PBMCs. These receptors were collected from a woman aged 25 to 45 in good health and CMV-seropositive. The CDR3 runs from the conserved cysteine through the conserved F or W. Each record gives: clone size, J gene, D gene, V gene, CDR3 protein, CDR3 DNA. The D gene is left open where the match is weak. Clone size is stated in some rows and not others, as once, few, many or a class when expanded.

. | TRBJ2-5 | . | TRBV6-5 | CASSKTGPQQTQYF | TGTGCCAGCAGTAAAACTGGGCCCCAACAGACCCAGTACTTC
. | TRBJ2-7 | TRBD2 | TRBV5-1 | CASSPGLASEQYF | TGCGCCAGCAGCCCGGGACTAGCTTCCGAGCAGTACTTC
. | TRBJ2-2 | . | TRBV7-9 | CASSYRQEPTGELFF | TGTGCCAGCAGCTACCGACAGGAGCCCACCGGGGAGCTGTTTTTT
few | TRBJ2-7 | TRBD2 | TRBV7-2 | CASSLPSIGGNEQYF | TGTGCCAGCAGCCTGCCTTCGATCGGGGGGAACGAGCAGTACTTC
. | TRBJ2-7 | . | TRBV5-6 | CASSKQGYEQYF | TGTGCCAGCAGCAAACAGGGTTACGAGCAGTACTTC
. | TRBJ2-1 | . | TRBV19 | CASSIDAVTRGNEQFF | TGTGCCAGTAGTATAGATGCGGTAACTAGAGGCAATGAGCAGTTCTTC
. | TRBJ1-5 | . | TRBV7-8 | CASSYLNRDNQPQHF | TGTGCCAGCAGCTACCTGAACAGGGACAATCAGCCCCAGCATTTT
once | TRBJ2-2 | . | TRBV6-5 | CASSYVRIGGELFF | TGTGCCAGCAGTTACGTTAGAATCGGCGGGGAGCTGTTTTTT
. | TRBJ2-7 | TRBD1 | TRBV18 | CASSSETGLGEQYF | TGTGCCAGCTCATCAGAGACAGGGTTGGGCGAGCAGTACTTC
. | TRBJ1-1 | . | TRBV2 | CASHTDTEAFF | TGTGCCAGCCATACGGACACTGAAGCTTTCTTT
. | TRBJ2-7 | . | TRBV5-1 | CASSSRQRRDEQYF | TGCGCCAGCAGCTCAAGACAGAGACGTGACGAGCAGTACTTC
. | TRBJ2-7 | TRBD2 | TRBV19 | CASSTEPAGGPSREQYF | TGTGCCAGTAGTACAGAACCCGCGGGGGGGCCTTCCCGCGAGCAGTACTTC
. | TRBJ1-3 | . | TRBV5-4 | CASSLGDRRPGNTIYF | TGTGCCAGCAGCTTGGGCGACAGGCGACCTGGAAACACCATATATTTT
. | TRBJ2-2 | TRBD2 | TRBV11-2 | CASSRTSGGVNTGELFF | TGTGCCAGCAGCAGGACTAGCGGGGGAGTTAACACCGGGGAGCTGTTTTTT
. | TRBJ1-5 | . | TRBV20-1 | CSAGLNQPQHF | TGCAGTGCTGGACTCAATCAGCCCCAGCATTTT
. | TRBJ1-2 | . | TRBV4-1 | CASSQSGRQSSNYGYTF | TGCGCCAGCAGCCAATCTGGTAGACAGTCTTCTAACTATGGCTACACCTTC
. | TRBJ2-2 | . | TRBV28 | CASRSGTLNTGELFF | TGTGCCAGCCGTTCCGGGACACTGAACACCGGGGAGCTGTTTTTT
. | TRBJ2-5 | TRBD1 | TRBV5-1 | CASSSGGQGQETQYF | TGCGCCAGCAGCTCTGGGGGACAGGGACAAGAGACCCAGTACTTC